This entry concerns a single TCR beta chain. Its antigen is unknown. This specimen belongs to a study of response to subunit inactivated influenza vaccine. Overall study findings and caveats: The authors proposed limited new T cell recruitment per seasonal influenza vaccination.

TCRdb analysed the RT-PCR reads with MiXCR anew, one entry per CDR3 protein. Of 150,000 to 200,000 distinct CDR3 sequences listed, 9.5% to 13% are singletons. This TCR came from a man aged 50-60 years who received an inactivated influenza vaccine. The sequenced sample was non-naive T cells sorted from PBMCs, obtained roughly 47 days after vaccination.

For the CDR3, the DNA is TGCGCCAGCAGCCAAGATCGGGGCCCTAATGAAAAACTGTTTTTT. This sequence encodes CASSQDRGPNEKLFF. V and J are TRBV4-3 and TRBJ1-4; a possible D gene is TRBD1 (5 bases). Germline V lookup: CDR1 LGHNA, CDR2 YSLEER. The V end lost 0 bases, the J end lost 3 bases, and 8 bases lay between the germline ends. The length of the CDR3 is 15 residues.